This T cell receptor (beta chain) was identified during a study of CD8+ T cells in alopecia areata. Reverse transcription of extracted RNA yielded cDNA, which provided the sequencing template. Generated by immunoSEQ multiplex PCR, the TCRdb table keeps only in-frame clones and is missing some. The table shows 140,000 to 150,000 clones, with about 60% occurring only once. Trimming stripped 2 bases from V and 8 bases from J, with 12 bases between. The CDR3 totals 13 residues. Germline V lookup: CDR1 PRHDT, CDR2 FYEKMQ (reference sequence). The sample was CD4+ T cells sorted from blood, taken at week 0. The sequence came from a human donor with alopecia areata. J is TRBJ1-2 and V is TRBV13; D call uncertain. The CDR3 loop reads CASSLKPFGGYTF. In DNA, the CDR3 is TGTGCCAGCAGCTTAAAGCCTTTTGGGGGCTACACCTTC.